This T cell receptor (beta chain) appears in the sequencing data of a study of shared clonotypes between healthy human individuals (dated by TCRdb to 2018 to 2020). Context from the whole study: A couple of women and a few men aged 18 to 49 years were included in the cohort. For each donor, CD4 naive and CD4 memory were each given three plates, CD8 naive was given two plates, and CD8 memory was given one plate. To estimate repertoire size and how much clonotypes are shared between individuals, the study performed deep sequencing of blood TCR repertoires from 4 to 6 healthy adults. To increase sequencing depth and limit assay-specific biases, different laboratories used diverse techniques to prepare libraries and sequence TCR repertoires. Between about 0.94 and 8.9 billion PBMCs per donor were obtained by leukapheresis. Points the paper makes about the study in general: Sampling was restricted to blood, and TCR repertoires in tissue are likely to differ from TCR repertoires in blood. Across a few donors, approximately 5% of naive CD4, 3% to 3.5% of naive CD8, 2% to 2.5% of memory CD4, and approximately 0.4% of memory CD8 clonotypes were shared. Pairwise subsampling led to the expectation that sequencing depth would affect the degree of clonotype sharing among donors. The small number of donors limited the genetic and exposure-history diversity represented. Compared with non-shared clonotypes, clonotypes shared by all four sorted-subset donors had higher generation probabilities. Larger estimated clonotype richness was generally found for naive subsets than for memory subsets. Even with the large sequencing depth, rarefaction of the sorted-subset datasets indicated that sequencing was incomplete.

On this clone itself: The target of this receptor is not known. No much larger clone is present one base from it, and per-base qualities are unavailable.

Trimming removed 4 bases from V and 1 base from J; the gene matches leave 3 bases unexplained. Taken from the germline V gene, the CDR1 and CDR2 loops are MDHEN and SYDVKM. The CDR3 measures 15 amino acids from cysteine to phenylalanine. The CDR3 DNA has 45 bases and is translated from base 1. CD8 naive samples consisted of CD45RO-negative cells that were positively selected for CCR7, yielding a CD45RA+CCR7+ population without TemRA cells. The donors were healthy, HIV-negative adults who had no recently reported acute infections or vaccinations. All donors were Caucasian adults living in Nashville, Tennessee, USA. Blood was collected by leukapheresis, and PBMCs were isolated by Ficoll-Histopaque density gradient centrifugation and then cryopreserved in liquid nitrogen vapor phase. Analytical flow cytometry was used to check the purity and quantity of each magnetically sorted T cell population. Genomic DNA was isolated from every sorted fraction and measured by UV absorbance on a Nanodrop 2000c.

Using the deep immunoSEQ assay, multiplex PCR amplified TCR CDR3 regions from genomic DNA. Extracted genomic DNA from each cell subset was spread evenly across all wells of several immunoSEQ 96-well plates, with each plate serving as a replicate. For sorted subsets, about 200 ng genomic DNA, equal to 30,000 to 35,000 T cell genomes, was loaded into each replicate PCR. The purified libraries were quantified using a Qubit 3.0 fluorometer, sized with a Bioanalyzer 2100, and then quantified again using the KAPA Library Quantification kit. Every immunoSEQ 96-well plate was sequenced on a dedicated single-read 150-cycle Illumina NextSeq 550 flow cell. As for how the authors treated the data: Because the immunoSEQ output included only junctional sequences and no quality scores, the filtering could not be the same as the filtering used for full-length reads. Sequences were annotated with PyIR, a Python wrapper for IgBLAST v1.9, and V/J genes and CDR3 were assigned using IMGT germline references. Reads were filtered out if the reads had weak V/J assignments (E-value above 1e-6), no CDR3, stop codons, out-of-frame junctions, or ambiguous translated residues. V3J clonotypes were defined as sequences sharing the same inferred V gene, J gene, and CDR3 amino acid sequence. Percentage overlap between repertoires was computed as shared unique clonotypes divided by the size of the smaller repertoire. Richness of each repertoire was evaluated using RTK rarefaction, the Chao1 estimator, and Recon v2.1 estimates of unobserved clonotypes. OLGA was used to compute generation probabilities for all TCRbeta clonotypes that the gDNA method yielded from a handful of donors. TCRdb provides this immuneACCESS table in a form limited to in-frame rearrangements. Some clones are lacking; in checked studies, under half of them reflect an unresolved V gene, and why the rest are absent is not known. V and J calls and clone size are as listed in that table; D and trimming were resolved from the DNA. The sample yields 2 million or so clones; approximately 95% were counted once. The ten largest make up roughly 1% of the sample.

Here the chain combines TRBV28 and TRBJ2-3; 9 bases in between match TRBD1. This TCR came from a man aged 18 to 29 in good health. What was sequenced was naive CD8+ T cells sorted from blood. Read against the paper, the sample's cell subset or site label means: CD45RA+CCR7+. The CDR3: CASSSGTGRTDTQYF. The bases read TGTGCCAGCAGTTCCGGGACAGGGCGCACAGATACGCAGTATTTT. With the rest looked up from the reference TRBV28 and TRBJ2-3 genes rather than sequenced, the full variable domain is DVKVTQSSRYLVKRTGEKVFLECVQDMDHENMFWYRQDPGLGLRLIYFSYDVKMKEKGDIPEGYSVSREKKERFSLILESASTNQTSMYLCASSSGTGRTDTQYFGPGTRLTVL.